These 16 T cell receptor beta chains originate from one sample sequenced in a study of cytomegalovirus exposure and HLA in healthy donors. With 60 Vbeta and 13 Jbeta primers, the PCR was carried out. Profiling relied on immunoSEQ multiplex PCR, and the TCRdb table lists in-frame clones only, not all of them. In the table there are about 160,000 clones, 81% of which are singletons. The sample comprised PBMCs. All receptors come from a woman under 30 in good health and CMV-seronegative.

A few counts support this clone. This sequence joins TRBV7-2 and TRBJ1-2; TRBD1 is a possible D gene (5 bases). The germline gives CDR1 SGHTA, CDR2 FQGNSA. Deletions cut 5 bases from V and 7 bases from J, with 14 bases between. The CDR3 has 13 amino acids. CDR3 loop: CASSLQGVGGYTF. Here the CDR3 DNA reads TGTGCCAGCAGCCTCCAAGGGGTCGGTGGCTACACCTTC.

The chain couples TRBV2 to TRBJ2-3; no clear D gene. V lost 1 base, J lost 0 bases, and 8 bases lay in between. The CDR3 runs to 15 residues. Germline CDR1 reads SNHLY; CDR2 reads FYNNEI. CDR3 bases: TGTGCCAGCAGTGAAGATCTCGCGAGCACAGATACGCAGTATTTT. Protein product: CASSEDLASTDTQYF.

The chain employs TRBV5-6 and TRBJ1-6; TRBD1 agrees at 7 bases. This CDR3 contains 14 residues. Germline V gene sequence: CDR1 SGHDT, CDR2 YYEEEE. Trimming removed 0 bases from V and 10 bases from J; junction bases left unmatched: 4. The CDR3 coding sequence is TGTGCCAGCAGCTTGGGACAGGGTGGATCACCCCTCCACTTT. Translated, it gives CASSLGQGGSPLHF.

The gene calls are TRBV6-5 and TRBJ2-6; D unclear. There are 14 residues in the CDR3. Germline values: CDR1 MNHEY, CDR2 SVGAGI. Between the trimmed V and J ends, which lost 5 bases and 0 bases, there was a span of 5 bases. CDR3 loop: CASSQSSGANVLTF. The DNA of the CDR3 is TGTGCCAGCAGTCAATCCTCTGGGGCCAACGTCCTGACTTTC.

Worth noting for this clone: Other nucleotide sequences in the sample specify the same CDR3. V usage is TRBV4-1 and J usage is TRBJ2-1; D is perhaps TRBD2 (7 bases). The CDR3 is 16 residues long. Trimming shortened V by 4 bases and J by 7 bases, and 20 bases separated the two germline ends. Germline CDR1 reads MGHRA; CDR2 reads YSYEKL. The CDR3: CASSPAGTGGPNEQFF. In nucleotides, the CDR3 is TGCGCCAGCAGCCCCGCCGGGACGGGGGGCCCAAATGAGCAGTTCTTC.

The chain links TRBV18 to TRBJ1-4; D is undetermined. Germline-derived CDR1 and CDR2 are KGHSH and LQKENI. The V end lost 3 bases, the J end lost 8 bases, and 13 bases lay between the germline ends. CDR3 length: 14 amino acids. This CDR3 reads CASSPMELWEKLFF. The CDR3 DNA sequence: TGTGCCAGCTCACCTATGGAGCTATGGGAAAAACTGTTTTTT.

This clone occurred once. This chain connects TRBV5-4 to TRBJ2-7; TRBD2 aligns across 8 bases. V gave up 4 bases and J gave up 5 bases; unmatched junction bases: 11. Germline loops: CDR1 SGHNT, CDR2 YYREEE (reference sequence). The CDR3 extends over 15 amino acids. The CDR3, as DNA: TGTGCCAGCAGCCCCCCAGGGGCGGGAGGAAACGAGCAGTACTTC. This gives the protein CASSPPGAGGNEQYF.

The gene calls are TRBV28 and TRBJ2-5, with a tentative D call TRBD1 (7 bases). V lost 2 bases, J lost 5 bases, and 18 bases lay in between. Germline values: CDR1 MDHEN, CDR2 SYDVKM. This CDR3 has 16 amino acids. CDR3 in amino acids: CASSLISGGGWETQYF. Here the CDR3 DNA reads TGTGCCAGCAGTTTAATAAGCGGAGGGGGCTGGGAGACCCAGTACTTC.

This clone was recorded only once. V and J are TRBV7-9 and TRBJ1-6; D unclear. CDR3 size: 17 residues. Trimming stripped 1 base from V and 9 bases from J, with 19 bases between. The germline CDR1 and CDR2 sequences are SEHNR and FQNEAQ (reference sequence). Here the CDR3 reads CASSLVTGIPMISPLHF. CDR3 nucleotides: TGTGCCAGCAGCTTAGTAACCGGGATCCCTATGATTTCACCCCTCCACTTT.

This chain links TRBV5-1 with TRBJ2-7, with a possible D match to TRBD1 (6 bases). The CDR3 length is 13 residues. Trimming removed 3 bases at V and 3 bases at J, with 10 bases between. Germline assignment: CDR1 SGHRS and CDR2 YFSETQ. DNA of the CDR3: TGCGCCAGCAGCTCGGACAGTAACTACGAGCAGTACTTC. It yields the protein CASSSDSNYEQYF. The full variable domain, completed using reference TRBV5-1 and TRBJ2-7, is KAGVTQTPRYLIKTRGQQVTLSCSPISGHRSVSWYQQTPGQGLQFLFEYFSETQRNKGNFPGRFSGRQFSNSRSEMNVSTLELGDSALYLCASSSDSNYEQYFGPGTRLTVT.

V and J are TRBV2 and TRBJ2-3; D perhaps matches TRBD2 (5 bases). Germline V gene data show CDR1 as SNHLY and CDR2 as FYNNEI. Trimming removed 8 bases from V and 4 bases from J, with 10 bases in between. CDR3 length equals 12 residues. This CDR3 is CASGLNSDTQYF. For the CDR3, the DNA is TGTGCCAGCGGACTCAACTCAGATACGCAGTATTTT.

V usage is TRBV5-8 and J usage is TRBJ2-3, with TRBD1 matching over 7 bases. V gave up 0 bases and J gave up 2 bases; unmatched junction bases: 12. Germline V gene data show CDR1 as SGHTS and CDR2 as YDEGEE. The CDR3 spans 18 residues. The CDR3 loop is CASSLGGPGQTYTDTQYF. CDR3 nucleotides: TGTGCCAGCAGCTTGGGGGGGCCGGGACAGACTTACACAGATACGCAGTATTTT.

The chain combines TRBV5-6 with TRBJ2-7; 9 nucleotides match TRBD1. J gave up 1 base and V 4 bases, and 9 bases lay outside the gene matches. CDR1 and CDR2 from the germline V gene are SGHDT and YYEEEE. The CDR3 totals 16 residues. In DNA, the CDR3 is TGTGCCAGCAGCGGAAAGACAGGGGGTGATTCCTACGAGCAGTACTTC. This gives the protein CASSGKTGGDSYEQYF.

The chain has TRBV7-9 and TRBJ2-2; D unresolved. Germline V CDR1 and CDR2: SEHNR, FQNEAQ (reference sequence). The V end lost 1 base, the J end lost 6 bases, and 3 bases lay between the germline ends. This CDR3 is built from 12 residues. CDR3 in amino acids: CASSLEPGELFF. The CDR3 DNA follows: TGTGCCAGCAGCTTAGAGCCCGGGGAGCTGTTTTTT.

CDR3 DNA sequence: TGTGCCAGCAGCGTAGGGGTCCGACAGGGTCTCGCCGAGCAGTACTTC. Its protein product is CASSVGVRQGLAEQYF. The V and J genes are TRBV9 and TRBJ2-7; 7 bases align to TRBD1. V was clipped by 0 bases and J by 6 bases; unmatched bases: 12. This CDR3 region has 16 residues. Germline CDR1 and CDR2: SGDLS and YYNGEE.

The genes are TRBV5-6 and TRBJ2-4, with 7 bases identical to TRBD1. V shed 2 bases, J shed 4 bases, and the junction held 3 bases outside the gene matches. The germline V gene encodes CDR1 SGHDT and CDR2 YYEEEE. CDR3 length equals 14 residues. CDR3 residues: CASSFTGQKNIQYF. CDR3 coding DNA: TGTGCCAGCAGCTTTACGGGACAGAAAAACATTCAGTACTTC.